The 26 T cell receptor beta chains in this list originate from one sample, sequenced in a study of blood T cells in healthy people across ages. A second PCR of 7 to 11 cycles used a sample-barcoded 5' primer and a J-beta primer mix. Each CDR3 protein gets one entry after TCRdb re-called the 5' RACE reads with MiXCR. The sample holds over 950,000 distinct CDR3 sequences, roughly 51% seen once. The sequenced sample was blood. All receptors derive from a woman in her fifties or sixties in good health.

The rearrangement uses TRBV20-1 and TRBJ2-1; D is unclear. CDR1 is DFQATT and CDR2 is SNEGSKA in the germline V gene (reference sequence). CDR3 size: 15 residues. The V end was cut by 2 bases, the J end by 7 bases, with 18 bases between. The CDR3 DNA follows: TGCAGTGCTAGACCAGAACTACATTTAAATAATGAGCAGTTCTTC. Translating gives CSARPELHLNNEQFF.

V usage is TRBV7-9 and J usage is TRBJ1-4; no definite D call. Germline CDR1 SEHNR, CDR2 FQNEAQ (reference sequence). Trimming removed 6 bases at V and 8 bases at J, with 13 bases between. The CDR3 covers 13 residues. The CDR3 nucleotides read TGTGCCAGCAGGCGGGATTTGAGGGAAAAACTGTTTTTT. Its translation: CASRRDLREKLFF.

V gene TRBV7-2 combines with J gene TRBJ2-3; a weak D match, TRBD2 (6 bases). Germline V gene data show CDR1 as SGHTA and CDR2 as FQGNSA. The CDR3 consists of 15 residues. Trimming pared 2 bases from V and 3 bases from J, leaving 12 bases between. CDR3 sequence reads: CASSLRAGTTDTQYF. For the CDR3, the DNA is TGTGCCAGCAGCTTACGCGCGGGAACTACAGATACGCAGTATTTT. Filled out from reference TRBV7-2 and TRBJ2-3, the complete variable domain reads GAGVSQSPSNKVTEKGKDVELRCDPISGHTALYWYRQSLGQGLEFLIYFQGNSAPDKSGLPSDRFSAERTGGSVSTLTIQRTQQEDSAVYLCASSLRAGTTDTQYFGPGTRLTVL.

This clonotype was detected a few times. V and J are TRBV9 and TRBJ2-7, with TRBD1 matching 9 bases. The CDR3 sequence is 16 residues long. Germline loops: CDR1 SGDLS, CDR2 YYNGEE. With 2 bases clipped from V and 4 bases from J, the junction kept 10 bases outside the gene matches. The CDR3 DNA reads as TGTGCCAGCAGCGTTGCTTTGGGGACAGGGATGTACGAGCAGTACTTC. Translating gives CASSVALGTGMYEQYF. Full variable domain (outside the CDR3, taken from reference TRBV9 and TRBJ2-7): DSGVTQTPKHLITATGQRVTLRCSPRSGDLSVYWYQQSLDQGLQFLIQYYNGEERAKGNILERFSAQQFPDLHSELNLSSLELGDSALYFCASSVALGTGMYEQYFGPGTRLTVT.

The chain joins TRBV20-1 to TRBJ2-3; no firm D call. Germline CDR1 is DFQATT and CDR2 is SNEGSKA (reference sequence). The CDR3 is made up of 14 amino acids. V lost 1 base to trimming and J lost 2 bases, with 10 bases between them. The CDR3 DNA is TGCAGTGCTAGAGGGGTCCGCTCCACAGATACGCAGTATTTT. Its translation is CSARGVRSTDTQYF.

The chain has TRBV7-3 and TRBJ2-3; D assignment may be TRBD1 or TRBD2 (6 bases each). Per the germline V gene, CDR1 is SGHTA and CDR2 is FQGTGA. V was trimmed by 5 bases and J by 0 bases, leaving 15 bases between them. This CDR3 region has 16 residues. The CDR3: CASSGKGGSSTDTQYF. The CDR3 DNA sequence: TGTGCCAGCAGCGGAAAGGGGGGATCTAGCACAGATACGCAGTATTTT.

In the case of this clonotype: A junction boundary mismatches the germline segment, possibly from a read error. This chain uses TRBV7-3 with TRBJ2-5, with 11 bases aligning to TRBD2. Near its end, the DNA agrees better with TRBJ2-7, so the J call may be wrong. CDR1 is SGHTA, CDR2 FQGTGA, per germline. There are 15 residues in the CDR3. The CDR3 loop is CTSSPTSGGTHEQYF. As DNA, the CDR3 is TGTACCAGCAGTCCCACTAGCGGGGGAACCCACGAGCAGTACTTC.

The chain carries TRBV6-6 and TRBJ2-3, with D unresolved. V was trimmed by 7 bases and J by 3 bases, leaving 11 bases between them. Germline V gene data show CDR1 as MNHNY and CDR2 as SVGAGI (reference sequence). The CDR3 has 13 residues. The CDR3 protein is CASKEPSTDTQYF. In DNA, the CDR3 is TGTGCCAGCAAGGAGCCTAGTACAGATACGCAGTATTTT.

This clonotype was seen more than once but under ten times. The chain links TRBV7-8 to TRBJ2-1; unclear D gene. This CDR3 is 14 amino acids long. V was cut by 5 bases and J by 6 bases, with 14 bases left in between. Germline V gene sequence: CDR1 SGHVS, CDR2 FQNEAQ. The CDR3 coding sequence is TGTGCCAGCAGCACAAACTCAGTAACCAATGAGCAGTTCTTC. This gives the protein CASSTNSVTNEQFF.

This clonotype came up a few times. This chain connects TRBV7-2 to TRBJ2-2; D ambiguous. V was clipped by 7 bases and J by 5 bases, with 17 bases between them. The CDR3 is made up of 15 amino acids. The germline gives CDR1 SGHTA, CDR2 FQGNSA. CDR3: CASNFGIRETGELFF. Here the CDR3 DNA reads TGTGCCAGCAACTTTGGGATAAGGGAAACCGGGGAGCTGTTTTTT.

V gene TRBV18 combines with J gene TRBJ2-1; D might be TRBD2 (5 bases). CDR1 is KGHSH and CDR2 is LQKENI in the germline V gene. The CDR3 contains 14 residues. Deletions cut 3 bases from V and 13 bases from J, with 19 bases between. CDR3 in amino acids: CASSPGQWGETQFF. The CDR3 coding sequence is TGTGCCAGCTCACCTGGGCAGTGGGGAGAGACCCAGTTCTTC. Supplemented by reference TRBV18 and TRBJ2-1, the full variable domain reads NAGVMQNPRHLVRRRGQEARLRCSPMKGHSHVYWYRQLPEEGLKFMVYLQKENIIDESGMPKERFSAEFPKEGPSILRIQQVVRGDSAAYFCASSPGQWGETQFFGPGTRLTVL.

A few counts support this clonotype. The chain joins TRBV2 to TRBJ1-2; D is uncertain. Germline assignment: CDR1 SNHLY and CDR2 FYNNEI. The CDR3 runs to 13 residues. Trimming removed 6 bases at V and 0 bases at J, with 8 bases between. The CDR3 nucleotides read TGTGCCAGCAGCTTAAAGCCTAACTATGGCTACACCTTC. Translating it yields CASSLKPNYGYTF.

The chain is built from TRBV18 and TRBJ2-1; D is unclear. CDR1 and CDR2 (germline): KGHSH, LQKENI. This CDR3 spans 15 amino acids. Deletions cut 2 bases from V and 6 bases from J, with 14 bases between. This chain's CDR3 is CASSPFPEKGNEQFF. In nucleotides, the CDR3 is TGTGCCAGCTCACCATTCCCGGAGAAGGGCAATGAGCAGTTCTTC.

This clonotype has just a few counts. The V call is TRBV27, the J call TRBJ2-1, with 9 bases matching TRBD2. This CDR3 is 16 amino acids long. The germline gives CDR1 MNHEY, CDR2 SMNVEV (reference sequence). J was trimmed by 5 bases and V by 4 bases; bases with no gene match: 9. CDR3 sequence reads: CASSSRRLADNNEQFF. CDR3 DNA sequence: TGTGCCAGCAGTTCCAGGAGACTAGCGGATAACAATGAGCAGTTCTTC.

This clonotype has a count of ten or more. The chain employs TRBV10-3 and TRBJ2-7, with D perhaps TRBD2 (6 bases). The CDR3 spans 13 residues. The V and J ends lost 10 bases and 7 bases respectively, with 20 bases between them. In germline, CDR1 is ENHRY, CDR2 SYGVKD. CDR3 loop: CASTGSTDREQYF. The CDR3 DNA sequence: TGTGCCAGCACCGGGAGTACCGATCGGGAGCAGTACTTC.

This clonotype has only a few counts. This sequence joins TRBV7-2 and TRBJ2-1; 7 nucleotides agree with TRBD1. Germline CDR1 and CDR2: SGHTA and FQGNSA. The CDR3 runs 13 residues. V gave up 1 base and J gave up 15 bases; unmatched junction bases: 9. CDR3 protein: CASSLGQGVRAFF. The CDR3 coding sequence is TGTGCCAGCAGCTTAGGGCAGGGGGTTCGGGCGTTCTTC.

This clonotype has just one count. The CDR3 region is CASSVEPREQYF. Here the CDR3 DNA reads TGTGCCAGCAGCGTAGAACCCCGCGAGCAGTACTTC. The chain employs TRBV9 and TRBJ2-7; D not resolved. The CDR3 contains 12 residues. V lost 0 bases, J lost 6 bases, and 7 bases lay in between. The germline V gene encodes CDR1 SGDLS and CDR2 YYNGEE. The full variable domain, its missing parts supplied by reference TRBV9 and TRBJ2-7, is DSGVTQTPKHLITATGQRVTLRCSPRSGDLSVYWYQQSLDQGLQFLIQYYNGEERAKGNILERFSAQQFPDLHSELNLSSLELGDSALYFCASSVEPREQYFGPGTRLTVT.

This rearrangement joins TRBV24-1 to TRBJ2-5, with a possible D match to TRBD2 (7 bases). Trimming pared 6 bases from V and 3 bases from J, leaving 25 bases between. Looked up from germline, CDR1 is KGHDR and CDR2 is SFDVKD. This CDR3 has 18 amino acids. The CDR3 reads CATSNSPPRGEGKETQYF. CDR3 DNA: TGTGCCACCAGTAATTCCCCCCCGAGGGGGGAGGGCAAAGAGACCCAGTACTTC.

The chain uses TRBV5-6 and TRBJ2-2, with 10 bases matching TRBD1. The germline gives CDR1 SGHDT, CDR2 YYEEEE. The J segment lost 4 bases and the V segment lost 4 bases, leaving 7 bases of the junction unmatched. CDR3 size: 16 residues. The CDR3 sequence: CASSPDRGPATGELFF. CDR3 DNA: TGTGCCAGCAGCCCCGACAGGGGGCCGGCCACCGGGGAGCTGTTTTTT.

Comments on this clonotype: This may come from a read error, since a much larger clone is one base off. The chain recombines TRBV15 with TRBJ1-2; D unresolved. The CDR3 has 15 residues. With 1 base removed from V and 5 bases from J, the gap between germline ends came to 14 bases. Germline V gene lookup returns CDR1 LNHNV and CDR2 YYDKDF (reference sequence). The CDR3 nucleotides read TGTGCCACCAGCAGAGGGGCCAGAGCGGGGTATGGCTACACCTTC. Amino acids: CATSRGARAGYGYTF.

This clonotype was recorded a few times. This rearrangement joins TRBV10-3 to TRBJ1-2; possibly TRBD1 for D (5 bases). This CDR3 contains 12 residues. In germline, CDR1 is ENHRY, CDR2 SYGVKD. V was trimmed by 3 bases and J by 8 bases, leaving 10 bases between them. This chain's CDR3 is CAISDGGRGYTF. The CDR3 region has the DNA TGTGCCATCAGTGATGGGGGTCGGGGCTACACCTTC.

This clonotype appeared a few times. This chain links TRBV6-5 with TRBJ2-7, with D perhaps matching TRBD1 or TRBD2 (5 bases each). Germline CDR1 is MNHEY and CDR2 is SVGAGI. The CDR3 loop spans 17 amino acids. V was trimmed by 0 bases and J by 0 bases, leaving 15 bases between them. CDR3 sequence reads: CASSYSRARGPSYEQYF. The CDR3 region has the DNA TGTGCCAGCAGTTACTCGAGGGCAAGGGGTCCCTCCTACGAGCAGTACTTC.

The rearrangement uses TRBV27 and TRBJ2-1, with D possibly being TRBD2 (5 bases). The CDR3 loop spans 13 amino acids. Germline CDR1 MNHEY, CDR2 SMNVEV (reference sequence). The V end was cut by 4 bases, the J end by 4 bases, with 8 bases between. The CDR3 loop reads CASSWGVYNEQFF. CDR3 DNA sequence: TGTGCCAGCAGTTGGGGAGTATACAATGAGCAGTTCTTC.

Note on this clonotype: An end of the junction differs from the germline gene, which may be a read error. The chain is built from TRBV18 and TRBJ1-1; weak D call: TRBD1 (6 bases). The V gene's germline CDR1 is KGHSH and CDR2 LQKENI. The CDR3 totals 16 residues. The CDR3 coding sequence is TGTGCCAGCTCACCAGGTACAGGAGGGGGGCCCACTGAAACTTTCTTT. It is translated as CASSPGTGGGPTETFF.

This clonotype appeared a few times. At one of its ends the junction is not consistent with the germline gene, which may arise from a read error. CDR3 DNA sequence: TGTGCCAGCAGCTCTCGGGGGTCTAGCAATCAGCCCCTGCATTTT. Protein product: CASSSRGSSNQPLHF. J is TRBJ1-5 and V is TRBV9, with a weak D call TRBD1 (5 bases). The CDR3 runs to 15 residues. CDR1 and CDR2 (germline): SGDLS, YYNGEE.

The CDR3 reads CASRPPGTSGRREQFF. The CDR3 DNA is TGTGCCAGCAGGCCCCCAGGGACTAGCGGGAGGCGGGAGCAGTTCTTC. The J gene is TRBJ2-1, the V gene TRBV28; 15 bases map to TRBD2. The germline V gene has CDR1 MDHEN and CDR2 SYDVKM. With V trimmed by 6 bases and J by 10 bases, 10 bases remained unmatched. The CDR3 totals 16 residues.